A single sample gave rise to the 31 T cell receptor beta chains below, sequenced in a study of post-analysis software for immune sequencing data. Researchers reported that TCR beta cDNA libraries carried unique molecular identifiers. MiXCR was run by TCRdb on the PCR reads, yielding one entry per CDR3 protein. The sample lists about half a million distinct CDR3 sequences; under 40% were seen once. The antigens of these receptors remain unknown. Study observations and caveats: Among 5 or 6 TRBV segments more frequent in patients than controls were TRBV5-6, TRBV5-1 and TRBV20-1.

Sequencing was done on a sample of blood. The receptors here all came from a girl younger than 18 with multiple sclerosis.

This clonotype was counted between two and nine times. The CDR3: CSASPVFPGQGVKDTQYF. CDR3 coding DNA: TGCAGTGCTAGTCCCGTTTTTCCGGGACAGGGGGTTAAAGATACGCAGTATTTT. The chain joins TRBV20-1 to TRBJ2-3; 11 bases fit TRBD1. V lost 3 bases and J lost 5; bases outside the gene matches: 16. Germline V lookup: CDR1 DFQATT, CDR2 SNEGSKA (reference sequence). The CDR3 consists of 18 residues.

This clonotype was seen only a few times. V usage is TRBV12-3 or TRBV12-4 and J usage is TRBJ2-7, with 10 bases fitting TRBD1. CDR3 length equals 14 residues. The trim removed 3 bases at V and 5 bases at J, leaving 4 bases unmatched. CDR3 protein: CASSLDRGTDEQYF. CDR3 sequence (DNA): TGTGCCAGCAGTTTGGACAGGGGGACGGACGAGCAGTACTTC.

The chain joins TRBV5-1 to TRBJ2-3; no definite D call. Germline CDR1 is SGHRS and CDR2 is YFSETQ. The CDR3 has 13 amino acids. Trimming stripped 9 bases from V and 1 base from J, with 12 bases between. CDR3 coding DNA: TGCGCCACCACCGACCCGGGCACAGATACGCAGTATTTT. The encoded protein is CATTDPGTDTQYF. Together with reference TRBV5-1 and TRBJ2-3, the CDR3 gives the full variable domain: KAGVTQTPRYLIKTRGQQVTLSCSPISGHRSVSWYQQTPGQGLQFLFEYFSETQRNKGNFPGRFSGRQFSNSRSEMNVSTLELGDSALYLCATTDPGTDTQYFGPGTRLTVL.

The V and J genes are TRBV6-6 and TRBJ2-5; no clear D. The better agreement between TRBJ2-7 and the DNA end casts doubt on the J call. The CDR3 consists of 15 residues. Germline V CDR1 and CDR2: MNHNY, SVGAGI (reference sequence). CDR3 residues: CASRDKPSTAYEQYF. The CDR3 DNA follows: TGTGCCAGCAGAGATAAACCTAGTACCGCCTACGAGCAGTACTTC.

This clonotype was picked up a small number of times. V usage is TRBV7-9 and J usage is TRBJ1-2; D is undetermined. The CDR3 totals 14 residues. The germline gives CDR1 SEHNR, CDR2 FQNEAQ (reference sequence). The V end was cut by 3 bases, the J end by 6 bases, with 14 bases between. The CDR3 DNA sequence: TGTGCCAGCAGCTTCAGGACGCTTGGAGATGGCTACACCTTC. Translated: CASSFRTLGDGYTF.

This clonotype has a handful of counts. The DNA for the CDR3 is TGCGCCAGCAGAATACAGTTACAAGAGACCCAGTACTTC. Encoded protein: CASRIQLQETQYF. V gene TRBV10-2 combines with J gene TRBJ2-5, with D unclear. The V gene's germline CDR1 is WSHSY and CDR2 SAAADI. Trimming took 6 bases from V and 2 from J, leaving 10 bases between them. The CDR3 consists of 13 residues.

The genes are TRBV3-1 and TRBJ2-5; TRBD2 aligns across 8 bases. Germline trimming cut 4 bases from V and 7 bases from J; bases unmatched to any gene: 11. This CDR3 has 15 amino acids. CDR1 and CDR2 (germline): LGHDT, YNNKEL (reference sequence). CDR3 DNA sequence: TGTGCCAGCAGCCCTTGGACTAGCACGGGGGGGACCCAGTACTTC. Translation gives CASSPWTSTGGTQYF.

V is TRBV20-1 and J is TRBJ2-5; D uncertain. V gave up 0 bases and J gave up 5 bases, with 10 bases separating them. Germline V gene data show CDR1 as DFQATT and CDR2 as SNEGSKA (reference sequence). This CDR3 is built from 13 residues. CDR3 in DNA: TGCAGTGCTAGAGACAGCTTGGCGGAGACCCAGTACTTC. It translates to CSARDSLAETQYF.

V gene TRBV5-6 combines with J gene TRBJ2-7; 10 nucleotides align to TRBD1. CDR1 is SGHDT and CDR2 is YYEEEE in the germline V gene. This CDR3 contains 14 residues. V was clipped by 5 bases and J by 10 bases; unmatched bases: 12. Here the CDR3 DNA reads TGTGCCAGCAGTGCGCTCGGGACAGGGGATACCCAGTACTTC. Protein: CASSALGTGDTQYF.

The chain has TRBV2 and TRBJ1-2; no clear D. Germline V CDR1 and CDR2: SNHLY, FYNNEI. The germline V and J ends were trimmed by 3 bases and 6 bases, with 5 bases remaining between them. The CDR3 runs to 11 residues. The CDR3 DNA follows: TGTGCCAGCAGTGAGCAGGATGGCTACACCTTC. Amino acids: CASSEQDGYTF.

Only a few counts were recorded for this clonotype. The CDR3 sequence is CASSHDDWKGETQYF. In DNA, the CDR3 is TGTGCCAGCAGCCACGACGACTGGAAGGGGGAGACCCAGTACTTC. The V gene is TRBV3-1, the J gene TRBJ2-5, with a weak D call TRBD1 (5 bases). The CDR3 length is 15 residues. The V gene's germline CDR1 is LGHDT and CDR2 YNNKEL (reference sequence). Trimming stripped 3 bases from V and 5 bases from J, with 16 bases between.

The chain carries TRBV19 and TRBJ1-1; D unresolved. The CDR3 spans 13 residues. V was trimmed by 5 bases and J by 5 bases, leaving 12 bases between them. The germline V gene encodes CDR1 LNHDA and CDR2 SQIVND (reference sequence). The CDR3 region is CASSPHIRTEAFF. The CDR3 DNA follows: TGTGCCAGTAGTCCGCACATCCGAACTGAAGCTTTCTTT.

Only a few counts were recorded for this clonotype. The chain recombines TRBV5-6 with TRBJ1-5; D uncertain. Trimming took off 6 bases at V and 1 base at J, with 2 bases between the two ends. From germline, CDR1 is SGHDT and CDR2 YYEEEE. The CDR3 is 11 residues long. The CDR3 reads CASTSNQPQHF. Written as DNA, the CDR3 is TGTGCCAGCACCAGCAATCAGCCCCAGCATTTT. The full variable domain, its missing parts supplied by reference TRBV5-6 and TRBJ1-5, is DAGVTQSPTHLIKTRGQQVTLRCSPKSGHDTVSWYQQALGQGPQFIFQYYEEEERQRGNFPDRFSGHQFPNYSSELNVNALLLGDSALYLCASTSNQPQHFGDGTRLSIL.

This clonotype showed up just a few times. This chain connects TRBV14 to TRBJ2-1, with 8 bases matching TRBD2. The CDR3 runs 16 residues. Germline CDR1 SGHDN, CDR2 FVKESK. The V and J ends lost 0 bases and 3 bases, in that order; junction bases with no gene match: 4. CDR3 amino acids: CASSQDTSGVYNEQFF. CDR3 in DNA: TGTGCCAGCAGCCAAGATACTAGCGGAGTCTACAATGAGCAGTTCTTC. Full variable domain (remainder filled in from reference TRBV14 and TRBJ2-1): EAGVTQFPSHSVIEKGQTVTLRCDPISGHDNLYWYRRVMGKEIKFLLHFVKESKQDESGMPNNRFLAERTGGTYSTLKVQPAELEDSGVYFCASSQDTSGVYNEQFFGPGTRLTVL.

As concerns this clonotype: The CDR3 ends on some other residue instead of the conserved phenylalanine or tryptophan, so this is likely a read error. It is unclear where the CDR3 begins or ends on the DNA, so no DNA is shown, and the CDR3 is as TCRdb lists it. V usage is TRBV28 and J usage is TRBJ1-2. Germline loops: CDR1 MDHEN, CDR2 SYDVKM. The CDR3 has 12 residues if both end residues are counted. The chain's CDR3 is CASRTVNYGYTC.

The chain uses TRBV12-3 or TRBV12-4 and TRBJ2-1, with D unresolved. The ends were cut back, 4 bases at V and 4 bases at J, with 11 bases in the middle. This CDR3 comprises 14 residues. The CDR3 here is CASSSTAAYNEQFF. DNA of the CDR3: TGTGCCAGCAGTTCTACGGCGGCTTACAATGAGCAGTTCTTC.

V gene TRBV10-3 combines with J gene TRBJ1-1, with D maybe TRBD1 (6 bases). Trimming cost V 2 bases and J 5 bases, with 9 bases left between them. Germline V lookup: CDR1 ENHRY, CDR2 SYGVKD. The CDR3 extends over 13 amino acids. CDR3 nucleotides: TGTGCCATCAGTGAGCAGGGGTGGACTGAAGCTTTCTTT. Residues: CAISEQGWTEAFF.

Here the CDR3 DNA reads TGCAGTGCTAGACTGGACAGTCCCTACGAGCAGTACTTC. As protein: CSARLDSPYEQYF. V usage is TRBV20-1 and J usage is TRBJ2-7; perhaps TRBD1 as D (6 bases). The germline V and J ends were trimmed by 2 bases and 2 bases, with 10 bases remaining between them. The CDR3 length is 13 residues. Germline loops: CDR1 DFQATT, CDR2 SNEGSKA (reference sequence).

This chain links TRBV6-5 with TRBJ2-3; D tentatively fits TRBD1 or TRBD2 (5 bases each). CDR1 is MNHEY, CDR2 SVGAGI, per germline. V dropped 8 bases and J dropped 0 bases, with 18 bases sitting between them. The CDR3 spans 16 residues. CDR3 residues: CASGLRTGLSTDTQYF. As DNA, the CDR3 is TGTGCCAGCGGCCTGAGAACAGGACTCAGCACAGATACGCAGTATTTT.

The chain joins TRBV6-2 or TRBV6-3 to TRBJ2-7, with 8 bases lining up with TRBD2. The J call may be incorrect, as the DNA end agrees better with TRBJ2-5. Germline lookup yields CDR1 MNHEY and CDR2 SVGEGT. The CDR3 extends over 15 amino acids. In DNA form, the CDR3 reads TGTGCCAGCTCAGGAGCGGGGGCCCCACGAGAGACCCAGTACTTC. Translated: CASSGAGAPRETQYF.

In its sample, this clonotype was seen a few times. CDR3 protein: CSASPRNEQFF. The CDR3 DNA is TGCAGTGCTAGCCCCCGCAATGAGCAGTTCTTC. This chain joins TRBV20-1 and TRBJ2-1; no firm D call. Trimming stripped 3 bases from V and 6 bases from J, with 6 bases between. Germline V CDR1 and CDR2: DFQATT, SNEGSKA (reference sequence). The CDR3 covers 11 residues.

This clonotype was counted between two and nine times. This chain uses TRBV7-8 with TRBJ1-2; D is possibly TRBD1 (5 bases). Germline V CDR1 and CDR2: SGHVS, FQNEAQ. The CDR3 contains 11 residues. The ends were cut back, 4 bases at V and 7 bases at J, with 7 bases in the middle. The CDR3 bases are TGTGCCAGCAGCTGGGGCCCTGGCTACACCTTC. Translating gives CASSWGPGYTF.

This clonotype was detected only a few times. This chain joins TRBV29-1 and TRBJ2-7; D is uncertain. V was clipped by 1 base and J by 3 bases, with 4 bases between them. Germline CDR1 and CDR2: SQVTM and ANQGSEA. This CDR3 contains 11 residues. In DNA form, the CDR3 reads TGCAGCGTTGAAGGAGTCTACGAGCAGTACTTC. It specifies CSVEGVYEQYF.

The CDR3 nucleotides are TGCGCCAGCAGCTTAACCCGGGCAGGGGATCATGAAGCTTTCTTT. This gives the protein CASSLTRAGDHEAFF. The chain has TRBV5-1 and TRBJ1-1; perhaps TRBD1 as D (6 bases). The germline V gene encodes CDR1 SGHRS and CDR2 YFSETQ. Trimming took 2 bases from V and 7 from J, leaving 18 bases between them. The CDR3 has 15 residues.

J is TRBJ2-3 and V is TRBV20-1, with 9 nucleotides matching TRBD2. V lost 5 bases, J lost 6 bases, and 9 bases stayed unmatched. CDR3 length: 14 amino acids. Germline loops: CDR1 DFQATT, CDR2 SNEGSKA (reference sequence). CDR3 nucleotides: TGCAGTGCTCAGAGCGGGGGGCCCAGTGATACGCAGTATTTT. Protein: CSAQSGGPSDTQYF.

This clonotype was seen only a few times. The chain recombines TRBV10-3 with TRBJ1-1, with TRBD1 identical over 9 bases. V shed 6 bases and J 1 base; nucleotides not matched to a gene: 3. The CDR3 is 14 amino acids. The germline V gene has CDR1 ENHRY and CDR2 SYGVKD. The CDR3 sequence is CAIRDRGKNTEAFF. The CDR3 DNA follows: TGTGCCATCAGGGACAGGGGTAAGAACACTGAAGCTTTCTTT.

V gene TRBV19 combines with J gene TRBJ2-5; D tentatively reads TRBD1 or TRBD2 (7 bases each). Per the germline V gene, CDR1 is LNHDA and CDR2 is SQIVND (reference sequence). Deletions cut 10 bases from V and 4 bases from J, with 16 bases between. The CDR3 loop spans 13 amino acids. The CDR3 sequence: CAIATGEGETQYF. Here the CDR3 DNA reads TGTGCCATAGCAACAGGGGAGGGAGAGACCCAGTACTTC.

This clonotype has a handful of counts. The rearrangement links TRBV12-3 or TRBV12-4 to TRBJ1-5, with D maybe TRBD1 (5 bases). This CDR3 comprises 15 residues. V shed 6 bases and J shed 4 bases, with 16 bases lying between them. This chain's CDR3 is CASSTGTVRNQPQHF. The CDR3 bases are TGTGCCAGCAGCACAGGAACGGTCAGAAATCAGCCCCAGCATTTT.

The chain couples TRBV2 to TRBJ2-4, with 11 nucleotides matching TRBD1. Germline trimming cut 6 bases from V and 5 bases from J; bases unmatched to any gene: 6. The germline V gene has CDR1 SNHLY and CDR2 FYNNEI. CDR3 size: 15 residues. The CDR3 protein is CASSSDRGRQNIQYF. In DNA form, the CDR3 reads TGTGCCAGCAGCTCGGACAGGGGGCGTCAAAACATTCAGTACTTC.

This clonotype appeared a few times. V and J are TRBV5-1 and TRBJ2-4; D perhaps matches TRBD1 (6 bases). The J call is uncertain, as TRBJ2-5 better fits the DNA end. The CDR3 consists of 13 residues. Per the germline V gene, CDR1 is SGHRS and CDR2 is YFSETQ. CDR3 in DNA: TGCGCCAGCAGTGGTGGGGGCGATGAGACCCAGTACTTC. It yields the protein CASSGGGDETQYF.

CDR3 in DNA: TGCGCCAGCAGCTTGGCGGAAGAGCAGTTCTTC. It yields the protein CASSLAEEQFF. The chain has TRBV5-1 and TRBJ2-1; no reliable D call. From germline, CDR1 is SGHRS and CDR2 YFSETQ. This CDR3 is 11 amino acids long. Trimming shortened V by 0 bases and J by 10 bases, and 5 bases separated the two germline ends.